The next 29 T cell receptor beta chains were all read from a single sample in a study of CD8+ T cells in alopecia areata. RNA extraction and reverse transcription yielded cDNA as sequencing template. Sequenced by immunoSEQ multiplex PCR; TCRdb stores in-frame clones only, minus some. The table lists 100,000 to 120,000 clones, around 55% of them singletons. The sample was CD8+ T cells sorted from blood. The receptor set was obtained from a human donor in good health.

This clone was seen at least ten times. The CDR3 is CASSFSGQTYEQYF. The CDR3 DNA reads TGTGCCAGCAGCTTCTCCGGACAGACCTACGAGCAGTACTTC. The rearrangement links TRBV13 to TRBJ2-7; TRBD1 might be the D (6 bases). This CDR3 has 14 amino acids. Germline lookup yields CDR1 PRHDT and CDR2 FYEKMQ (reference sequence). V gave up 3 bases and J gave up 2 bases, with 11 bases separating them.

A few counts support this clone. The chain has TRBV5-1 and TRBJ2-5; D not certain. The CDR3 length is 11 residues. Trimming left V 6 bases short and J 1 base short, with 4 bases between. Germline CDR1 and CDR2: SGHRS and YFSETQ. The CDR3 nucleotides are TGCGCCAGCAACCTCCAAGAGACCCAGTACTTC. Its protein product is CASNLQETQYF.

The chain employs TRBV4-1 and TRBJ2-5, with 7 nucleotides matching TRBD2. V gave up 4 bases and J gave up 2 bases; unmatched junction bases: 13. Germline assignment: CDR1 MGHRA and CDR2 YSYEKL. This CDR3 has 17 residues. CDR3 bases: TGCGCCAGCAGCCCAGGAACCCGGACTAGTTCACAAGAGACCCAGTACTTC. Translated: CASSPGTRTSSQETQYF.

V gene TRBV29-1 combines with J gene TRBJ1-2; 8 bases align to TRBD1. The CDR3 sequence is 14 residues long. Trimming at V came to 3 bases and at J to 4 bases, leaving 7 bases not matched to a gene. Germline-derived CDR1 and CDR2 are SQVTM and ANQGSEA. This CDR3 is CSVEDREGSYGYTF. Here the CDR3 DNA reads TGCAGCGTTGAGGACAGGGAAGGTTCCTATGGCTACACCTTC. Combining the CDR3 with reference TRBV29-1 and TRBJ1-2 gives the whole variable domain SAVISQKPSRDICQRGTSLTIQCQVDSQVTMMFWYRQQPGQSLTLIATANQGSEATYESGFVIDKFPISRPNLTFSTLTVSNMSPEDSSIYLCSVEDREGSYGYTFGSGTRLTVV.

The chain joins TRBV5-1 to TRBJ1-4; D is uncertain. V lost 2 bases and J lost 10, with 15 bases in between. Germline V gene sequence: CDR1 SGHRS, CDR2 YFSETQ. This CDR3 is 14 amino acids long. CDR3 DNA: TGCGCCAGCAGCTTCGGACCGAAAAAGGGAAAACTGTTTTTT. It specifies CASSFGPKKGKLFF.

This chain uses TRBV11-2 with TRBJ1-1; D gene ambiguous. CDR3 length equals 11 residues. Trimming removed 5 bases from V and 1 base from J, with 2 bases in between. The germline V gene encodes CDR1 SGHAT and CDR2 FQNNGV. For the CDR3, the DNA is TGTGCCAGCAGCCCGAACACTGAAGCTTTCTTT. It codes for CASSPNTEAFF.

The rearrangement uses TRBV7-9 and TRBJ2-7; possibly TRBD2 for D (5 bases). CDR1 and CDR2 (germline): SEHNR, FQNEAQ (reference sequence). Trimming cost V 2 bases and J 3 bases, with 14 bases left between them. The CDR3 sequence is 15 residues long. CDR3 sequence reads: CASSLIGEHHYEQYF. CDR3 nucleotides: TGTGCCAGCAGCTTAATTGGGGAGCACCACTACGAGCAGTACTTC.

This chain uses TRBV19 with TRBJ1-2; no clear D. In germline, CDR1 is LNHDA, CDR2 SQIVND (reference sequence). This CDR3 is 11 amino acids long. Trimming took 8 bases from V and 11 from J, leaving 15 bases between them. The CDR3 sequence: CASGSRLGYTF. CDR3 DNA: TGTGCCAGTGGGTCCCGACTCGGGTACACCTTC.

This clone was observed a few times. The chain joins TRBV9 to TRBJ2-1; 8 bases are shared with TRBD2. The CDR3 extends over 15 amino acids. Germline V gene sequence: CDR1 SGDLS, CDR2 YYNGEE. V lost 1 base to trimming and J lost 2 bases; unmatched junction nucleotides: 2. Here the CDR3 DNA reads TGTGCCAGCAGCGTATACGGGGGGGCCTACAATGAGCAGTTCTTC. Translated: CASSVYGGAYNEQFF.

In DNA, the CDR3 is TGTGCCAGCAGTGACGCCGCGGGGGGGGCCTCGGATACGCAGTATTTT. It translates to CASSDAAGGASDTQYF. The V call is TRBV6-4, the J call TRBJ2-3; 9 nucleotides match TRBD2. The junction had 9 bases not matched to a gene; V was cut back by 2 bases and J by 6 bases. CDR3 size: 16 residues. Germline values: CDR1 MRHNA, CDR2 SNTAGT.

This clone has only a few counts. The chain links TRBV30 to TRBJ2-7, with 9 bases fitting TRBD1. CDR3 length: 14 amino acids. V was pared by 5 bases and J by 1 base, with 6 bases of the junction left unmatched. Germline V gives CDR1 GTSNPN, CDR2 SVGIG (reference sequence). CDR3 protein: CAWGRQGGSYEQYF. CDR3 bases: TGTGCCTGGGGTAGACAGGGGGGATCCTACGAGCAGTACTTC.

This clone has more than one count but fewer than ten. Compared with germline, one end of the junction differs, possibly owing to a read error. The chain is built from TRBV7-7 and TRBJ2-7; D is perhaps TRBD2 (5 bases). CDR1 and CDR2 from the germline V gene are SSHAT and FNYEAQ (reference sequence). The CDR3 runs 13 residues. This CDR3 is CASSFDYSYEQYF. CDR3 nucleotides: TGTGCTAGCAGCTTCGACTACTCCTACGAGCAGTACTTC.

This clone appeared once. The gene calls are TRBV6-5 and TRBJ2-1; D unresolved. Deletions cut 0 bases from V and 2 bases from J, with 5 bases between. This CDR3 contains 14 residues. The V gene's germline CDR1 is MNHEY and CDR2 SVGAGI. Here the CDR3 reads CASSYSSTYNEQFF. The CDR3 DNA follows: TGTGCCAGCAGTTACTCGAGCACCTACAATGAGCAGTTCTTC.

The chain links TRBV20-1 to TRBJ1-2; D not resolved. The CDR3 sequence is 11 residues long. In germline, CDR1 is DFQATT, CDR2 SNEGSKA (reference sequence). V was trimmed by 1 base and J by 8 bases, leaving 8 bases between them. The CDR3 reads CSARVLEGYTF. The CDR3 DNA reads as TGCAGTGCTAGAGTGTTAGAGGGCTACACCTTC.

The genes are TRBV30 and TRBJ2-5, with D possibly matching TRBD1 (6 bases). V shed 2 bases and J shed 3 bases, with 13 bases lying between them. Looked up from germline, CDR1 is GTSNPN and CDR2 is SVGIG (reference sequence). This CDR3 has 14 amino acids. The DNA of the CDR3 is TGTGCCTGGAGTACGAGGGGGAGTGAAGAGACCCAGTACTTC. Its protein product is CAWSTRGSEETQYF.

This clone was found a few times. The chain joins TRBV7-9 to TRBJ2-7; unclear D gene. Trimming stripped 2 bases from V and 3 bases from J, with 2 bases between. Germline CDR1 and CDR2: SEHNR and FQNEAQ (reference sequence). The CDR3 sequence is 11 residues long. Written as DNA, the CDR3 is TGTGCCAGCAGCTTAATCTACGAGCAGTACTTC. As protein: CASSLIYEQYF. Full variable domain (missing parts from reference TRBV7-9 and TRBJ2-7): DTGVSQNPRHKITKRGQNVTFRCDPISEHNRLYWYRQTLGQGPEFLTYFQNEAQLEKSRLLSDRFSAERPKGSFSTLEIQRTEQGDSAMYLCASSLIYEQYFGPGTRLTVT.

This clone was counted once. CDR3 protein: CATSRVQRGDLDTQYF. CDR3 in DNA: TGTGCCACCAGCAGAGTCCAGCGGGGTGACCTCGATACGCAGTATTTT. The chain joins TRBV15 to TRBJ2-3, with TRBD2 identical over 7 bases. Germline loops: CDR1 LNHNV, CDR2 YYDKDF (reference sequence). V shed 1 base and J 6 bases; nucleotides not matched to a gene: 10. The CDR3 has 16 residues.

The CDR3 DNA reads TGCGCCAGCAGCCTAGGACAGGGGCCCTCCTACGAGCAGTACTTC. This codes for CASSLGQGPSYEQYF. The chain carries TRBV5-1 and TRBJ2-7; 9 bases map to TRBD1. The CDR3 extends over 15 amino acids. Germline V gives CDR1 SGHRS, CDR2 YFSETQ. V was clipped by 4 bases and J by 0 bases; unmatched bases: 5.

This chain connects TRBV14 to TRBJ1-1; no clear D. This CDR3 contains 13 residues. V was clipped by 2 bases and J by 0 bases, with 4 bases between them. The germline CDR1 and CDR2 sequences are SGHDN and FVKESK. The CDR3 spells CASSQSLNTEAFF. CDR3 coding DNA: TGTGCCAGCAGCCAATCCCTGAACACTGAAGCTTTCTTT.

The chain joins TRBV7-9 to TRBJ2-5, with no clear D. Trimming removed 1 base from V and 4 bases from J, with 7 bases in between. Germline CDR1 reads SEHNR; CDR2 reads FQNEAQ (reference sequence). The CDR3 is 13 amino acids. CDR3 in DNA: TGTGCCAGCAGCTTAGAAGGGCGAGAGACCCAGTACTTC. This codes for CASSLEGRETQYF.

This clone appeared a few times. The chain has TRBV29-1 and TRBJ2-7; tentatively, D is TRBD1 (6 bases). Trimming took 2 bases from V and 1 from J, leaving 9 bases between them. The CDR3 covers 13 residues. The germline V gene has CDR1 SQVTM and CDR2 ANQGSEA. This CDR3 reads CSVETQGSYEQYF. DNA of the CDR3: TGCAGCGTTGAAACACAGGGATCCTACGAGCAGTACTTC.

The genes are TRBV2 and TRBJ2-3; 8 nucleotides line up with TRBD1. The junction had 12 bases not matched to a gene; V was cut back by 7 bases and J by 3 bases. The germline V gene has CDR1 SNHLY and CDR2 FYNNEI. CDR3 length: 16 residues. CDR3 sequence reads: CASKSGQGELTDTQYF. The CDR3 coding sequence is TGTGCCAGCAAAAGCGGACAGGGAGAATTAACAGATACGCAGTATTTT.

V usage is TRBV4-3 and J usage is TRBJ2-3; no firm D call. Germline assignment: CDR1 LGHNA and CDR2 YSLEER. The CDR3 totals 14 residues. V lost 0 bases and J 0 bases, leaving 4 bases between the germline ends. CDR3 nucleotide sequence: TGCGCCAGCAGCCAAGACGGGAGCACAGATACGCAGTATTTT. This translates into CASSQDGSTDTQYF.

The V and J genes are TRBV15 and TRBJ2-2; tentative D call: TRBD2 (6 bases). The CDR3 is 17 residues long. Germline CDR1 reads LNHNV; CDR2 reads YYDKDF (reference sequence). V was cut by 0 bases and J by 1 base, with 12 bases left in between. The CDR3 here is CATSRDQPGRNTGELFF. The CDR3 bases are TGTGCCACCAGCAGAGACCAACCCGGGAGGAACACCGGGGAGCTGTTTTTT. The variable domain in full, with the rest retrieved from reference TRBV15 and TRBJ2-2, is DAMVIQNPRYQVTQFGKPVTLSCSQTLNHNVMYWYQQKSSQAPKLLFHYYDKDFNNEADTPDNFQSRRPNTSFCFLDIRSPGLGDTAMYLCATSRDQPGRNTGELFFGEGSRLTVL.

J is TRBJ2-2 and V is TRBV5-6; D gene uncertain. The CDR3 is 14 amino acids. The V end lost 0 bases, the J end lost 7 bases, and 10 bases lay between the germline ends. Germline loops: CDR1 SGHDT, CDR2 YYEEEE. CDR3 bases: TGTGCCAGCAGCTTGGGAGTTGGGAACGGGGAGCTGTTTTTT. Its protein is CASSLGVGNGELFF.

This clone appeared a few times. The V gene is TRBV11-2, the J gene TRBJ2-7; perhaps D is TRBD1 or TRBD2 (5 bases each). The CDR3 length is 13 residues. Germline V CDR1 and CDR2: SGHAT, FQNNGV. V shed 3 bases and J shed 6 bases, with 12 bases lying between them. In nucleotides, the CDR3 is TGTGCCAGCAGCTTTGGGGACCGCTCCGAGCAGTACTTC. As protein: CASSFGDRSEQYF.

V gene TRBV27 combines with J gene TRBJ2-5; maybe TRBD2 (5 bases). The CDR3 loop spans 14 amino acids. Germline values: CDR1 MNHEY, CDR2 SMNVEV (reference sequence). Trimming stripped 5 bases from V and 0 bases from J, with 10 bases between. The CDR3 bases are TGTGCCAGCAGTCCTTGGACTTACCAAGAGACCCAGTACTTC. Its protein is CASSPWTYQETQYF.

This chain connects TRBV5-6 to TRBJ1-2; possibly TRBD1 for D (5 bases). This CDR3 has 16 residues. Germline-derived CDR1 and CDR2 are SGHDT and YYEEEE. Between the trimmed V and J ends, which lost 1 base and 8 bases, there was a span of 21 bases. For the CDR3, the DNA is TGTGCCAGCAGCTTGCGTGGGACCCGGCCGTTCGGAGGCTACACCTTC. This codes for CASSLRGTRPFGGYTF. Based on the CDR3 plus reference TRBV5-6 and TRBJ1-2, the full variable domain is DAGVTQSPTHLIKTRGQQVTLRCSPKSGHDTVSWYQQALGQGPQFIFQYYEEEERQRGNFPDRFSGHQFPNYSSELNVNALLLGDSALYLCASSLRGTRPFGGYTFGSGTRLTVV.

This chain links TRBV6-1 with TRBJ2-2; D remains unclear. The V gene's germline CDR1 is MNHNS and CDR2 SASEGT. Between the trimmed V and J ends, which lost 5 bases and 8 bases, there was a span of 3 bases. The CDR3 consists of 10 residues. Here the CDR3 reads CASSSGELFF. The CDR3 DNA is TGTGCCAGCAGTTCAGGGGAGCTGTTTTTT.